A single sample gave rise to the 5 T cell receptor beta chains below, sequenced in a study of cytomegalovirus exposure and HLA in healthy donors. It was with 60 Vbeta and 13 Jbeta primers that the PCR ran. Produced via immunoSEQ multiplex PCR; TCRdb's table is partial and in-frame only. This table has about 130,000 clones, about 80% appearing once. The sample consisted of PBMCs. The receptors here all came from a boy aged 2 to 9 in good health and CMV-seronegative.

This clone is a singleton in its sample. The V gene is TRBV6-5, the J gene TRBJ1-2; D gene uncertain. Germline assignment: CDR1 MNHEY and CDR2 SVGAGI. The CDR3 sequence is 14 residues long. V lost 6 bases, J lost 4 bases, and 15 bases lay in between. In DNA, the CDR3 is TGTGCCAGCAGCCCGGGAGAGCACCGCTATGGCTACACCTTC. Encoded protein: CASSPGEHRYGYTF.

This clone was detected once. J is TRBJ2-1 and V is TRBV27, with D uncertain. Trimming stripped 3 bases from V and 3 bases from J, with 6 bases between. CDR1 is MNHEY and CDR2 is SMNVEV in the germline V gene (reference sequence). The CDR3 has 13 amino acids. CDR3 in amino acids: CASSLSNYNEQFF. CDR3 in DNA: TGTGCCAGCAGTTTGTCCAACTACAATGAGCAGTTCTTC.

V and J are TRBV5-1 and TRBJ2-7, with 7 bases aligning to TRBD1. V trimming: 1 base; J trimming: 1 base; junction bases outside the gene matches: 2. This CDR3 is 14 amino acids long. The V gene's germline CDR1 is SGHRS and CDR2 YFSETQ. The DNA of the CDR3 is TGCGCCAGCAGCTTGTGGACAGGTTCCTACGAGCAGTACTTC. Translating it yields CASSLWTGSYEQYF.

The chain has TRBV6-1 and TRBJ2-2; D may be TRBD1 (6 bases). Trimming shortened V by 6 bases and J by 3 bases, and 11 bases separated the two germline ends. This CDR3 spans 14 amino acids. Looked up from germline, CDR1 is MNHNS and CDR2 is SASEGT. The CDR3 is CASSPGTHTGELFF. The DNA of the CDR3 is TGTGCCAGCAGCCCAGGGACACACACCGGGGAGCTGTTTTTT.

The chain joins TRBV6-1 to TRBJ2-7, with 9 bases identical to TRBD1. J lost 5 bases, V lost 1 base, and 6 bases had no gene match. CDR1 is MNHNS, CDR2 SASEGT, per germline. The CDR3 runs 15 residues. Here the CDR3 DNA reads TGTGCCAGCAGTGAAGGGGGACAGGGAGGGGACGAGCAGTACTTC. This encodes CASSEGGQGGDEQYF.